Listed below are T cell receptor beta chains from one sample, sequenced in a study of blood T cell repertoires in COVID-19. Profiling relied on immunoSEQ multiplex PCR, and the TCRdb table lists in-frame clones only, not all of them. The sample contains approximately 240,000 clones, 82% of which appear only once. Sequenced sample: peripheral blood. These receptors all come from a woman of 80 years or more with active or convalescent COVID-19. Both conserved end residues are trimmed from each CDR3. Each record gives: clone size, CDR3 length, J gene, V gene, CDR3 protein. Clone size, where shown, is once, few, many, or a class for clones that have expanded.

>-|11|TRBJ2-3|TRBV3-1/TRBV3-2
ASGRGGYDTQY
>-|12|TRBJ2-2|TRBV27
ASSLGGGTGELF
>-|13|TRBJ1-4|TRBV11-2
ASSQGVSGVEKLF
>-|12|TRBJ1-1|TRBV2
ASTEQGRYTEAF
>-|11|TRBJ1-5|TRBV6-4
ASSVGGNQPQH
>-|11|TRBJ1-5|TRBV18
ASSPVTDQPQH
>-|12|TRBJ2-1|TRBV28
ASTVGRDYNEQF
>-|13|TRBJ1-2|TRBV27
ASSADRGRGYGYT
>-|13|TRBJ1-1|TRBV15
ATSRDRIVNTEAF
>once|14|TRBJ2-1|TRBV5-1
ASRLRWDSLYNEQF
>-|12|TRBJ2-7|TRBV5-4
ASSLAGGAYEQY
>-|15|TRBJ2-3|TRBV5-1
ASSLGLAGIITDTQY
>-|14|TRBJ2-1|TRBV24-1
ATSGGEADSYNEQF
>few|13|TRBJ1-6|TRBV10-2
ASSENPGQSSPLH
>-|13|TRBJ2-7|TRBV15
ATSPRQGTAYEQY
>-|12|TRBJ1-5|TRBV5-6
ASSWGQVGQPQH
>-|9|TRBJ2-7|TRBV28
ATGLAHEQY
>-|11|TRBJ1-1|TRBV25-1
ASYGRKNTEAF
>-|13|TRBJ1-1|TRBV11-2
ASSLFRGSGTEAF
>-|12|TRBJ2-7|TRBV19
ASSPATSLGEQY
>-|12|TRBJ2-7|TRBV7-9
ASSPSSGRDEQY
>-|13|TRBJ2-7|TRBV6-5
ASSYSGTGGYEQY
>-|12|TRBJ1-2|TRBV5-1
ASSGGTENYGYT
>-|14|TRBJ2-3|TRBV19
ASSPGQGRGTDTQY
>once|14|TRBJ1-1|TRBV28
ASSLGPGTANTEAF
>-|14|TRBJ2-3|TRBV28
ASSFQRGSRTDTQY
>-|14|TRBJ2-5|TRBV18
ASSPNYGGSQETQY
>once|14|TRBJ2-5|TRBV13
ASSFSSGRLGETQY
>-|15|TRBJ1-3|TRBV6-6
ASSLDSPLRSGNTIY
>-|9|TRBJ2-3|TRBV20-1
SARTWDTQY
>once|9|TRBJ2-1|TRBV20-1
SAKTGNEQF
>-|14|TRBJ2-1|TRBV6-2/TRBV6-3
ASSYHLGTTYNEQF
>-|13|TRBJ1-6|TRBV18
ASSLRQGALAPLH
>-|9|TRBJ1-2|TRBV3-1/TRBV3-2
ASSRGEGYT
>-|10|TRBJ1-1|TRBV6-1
ASSDRGYEAF
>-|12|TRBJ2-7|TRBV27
ASSLGRGGYEQY
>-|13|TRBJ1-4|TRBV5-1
ASSFTQGANEKLF
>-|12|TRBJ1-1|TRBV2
ASSLGQTYTEAF
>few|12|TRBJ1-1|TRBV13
ASSRQGRNTEAF
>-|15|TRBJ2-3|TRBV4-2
ASSQDTSGGAGDTQY
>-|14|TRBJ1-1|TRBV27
ASSRGTGGAGTEAF
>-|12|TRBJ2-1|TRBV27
ASSLAGLYNEQF
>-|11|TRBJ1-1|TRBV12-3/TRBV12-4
ASTLQMNTEAF
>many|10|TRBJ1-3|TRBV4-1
ASSQDSDTIY
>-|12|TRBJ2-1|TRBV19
ASSIGGDNNEQF
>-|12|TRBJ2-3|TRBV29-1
SVGQGRATDTQY
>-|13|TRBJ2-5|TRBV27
ASSLWTGDQETQY
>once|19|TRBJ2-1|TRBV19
ASSTIRGLAGGGLSYNEQF
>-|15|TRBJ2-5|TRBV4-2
ASSQGVSLAGGETQY
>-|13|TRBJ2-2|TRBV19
ASLPPGGSPGELF
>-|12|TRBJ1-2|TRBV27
ASSSGQGIYGYT
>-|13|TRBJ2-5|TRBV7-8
ASSLVGTSEKTQY
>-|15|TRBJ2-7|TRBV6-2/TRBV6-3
ASSYSQGLAGSYEQY
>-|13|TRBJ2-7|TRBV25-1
ASSVGTYYSYEQY
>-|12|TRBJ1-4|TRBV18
ASSTVYNNEKLF
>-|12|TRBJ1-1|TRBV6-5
ASSHSGTGELAF
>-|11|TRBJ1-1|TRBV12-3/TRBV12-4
ASSSGVTGKAF
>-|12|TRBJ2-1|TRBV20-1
SASILAGDNEQF
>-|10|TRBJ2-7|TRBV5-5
ASSAYDYEQY
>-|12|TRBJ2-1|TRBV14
ASSQVIGADEQF